Below are 29 T cell receptor beta chains sequenced from a single sample in a study of response to subunit inactivated influenza vaccine. TCRdb analysed the RT-PCR reads with MiXCR anew, one entry per CDR3 protein. The sample yields about 620,000 distinct CDR3 sequences, 10% to 15% seen once. This specimen was PBMCs from blood, taken on the day of vaccination. The source is a man over 45 who received an inactivated influenza vaccine.

The V gene is TRBV2, the J gene TRBJ1-6; D gene unclear. V was trimmed by 8 bases and J by 9 bases, leaving 17 bases between them. CDR3 size: 14 residues. Germline V gene lookup returns CDR1 SNHLY and CDR2 FYNNEI. The CDR3 protein is CASGREGIGSPLHF. The CDR3 DNA reads TGTGCCAGCGGTCGGGAAGGCATTGGTTCACCCCTCCACTTT.

CDR3 region: CASSGLAGEGENIQYF. The CDR3 bases are TGTGCCAGTAGCGGACTAGCGGGAGAGGGAGAAAACATTCAGTACTTC. The rearrangement links TRBV19 to TRBJ2-4, with 13 bases matching TRBD2. The germline gives CDR1 LNHDA, CDR2 SQIVND (reference sequence). The CDR3 has 16 residues. Losses at the gene ends were 6 bases for V and 5 bases for J; bases not matched to a gene: 7.

This clonotype was counted a few times. The chain joins TRBV7-2 to TRBJ2-1; tentatively, D is TRBD1 (5 bases). This CDR3 spans 13 amino acids. Trimming cost V 0 bases and J 9 bases, with 9 bases left between them. Germline values: CDR1 SGHTA, CDR2 FQGNSA. The CDR3: CASSLAGPIEQFF. In DNA, the CDR3 is TGTGCCAGCAGCTTAGCGGGGCCTATTGAGCAGTTCTTC.

This clonotype was found a few times. V usage is TRBV19 and J usage is TRBJ2-1; 8 positions match TRBD1. The CDR3 has 12 residues. CDR1 is LNHDA and CDR2 is SQIVND in the germline V gene (reference sequence). Trimming cost V 7 bases and J 7 bases; bases outside gene matches: 3. The CDR3 loop reads CASNDRGNEQFF. The CDR3 DNA is TGTGCCAGTAACGACAGGGGAAATGAGCAGTTCTTC.

This clonotype was picked up many times. The chain is built from TRBV12-3 or TRBV12-4 and TRBJ2-2; 9 bases agree with TRBD2. Losses at the gene ends were 3 bases for V and 3 bases for J; bases not matched to a gene: 2. The CDR3 loop spans 15 amino acids. CDR3 sequence: CASSLSSGDTGELFF. In DNA, the CDR3 is TGTGCCAGCAGTTTGTCTAGCGGGGACACCGGGGAGCTGTTTTTT.

This clonotype occurred a few times. The chain combines TRBV5-5 with TRBJ2-3; D is possibly TRBD2 (5 bases). The CDR3 is 14 residues long. Trimming left V 3 bases short and J 3 bases short, with 11 bases between. Looked up from germline, CDR1 is SGHKS and CDR2 is YYEKEE (reference sequence). CDR3 residues: CASSWSGGTDTQYF. CDR3 coding DNA: TGTGCCAGCAGCTGGAGCGGCGGGACAGATACGCAGTATTTT. Filled out from reference TRBV5-5 and TRBJ2-3, the complete variable domain reads DAGVTQSPTHLIKTRGQQVTLRCSPISGHKSVSWYQQVLGQGPQFIFQYYEKEERGRGNFPDRFSARQFPNYSSELNVNALLLGDSALYLCASSWSGGTDTQYFGPGTRLTVL.

This clonotype was seen a few times. V usage is TRBV6-2 or TRBV6-3 and J usage is TRBJ2-3; TRBD2 matches at 8 bases. The length of the CDR3 is 15 residues. Trimming removed 6 bases from V and 3 bases from J; junction bases left unmatched: 8. The germline V gene encodes CDR1 MNHEY and CDR2 SVGEGT. The CDR3 reads CASRASGSMTDTQYF. CDR3 DNA: TGTGCCAGCAGAGCGAGCGGGAGTATGACAGATACGCAGTATTTT.

There are a few counts of this clonotype. This chain connects TRBV2 to TRBJ2-3, with 7 nucleotides matching TRBD1. The CDR3 has 16 residues. Trimming removed 4 bases from V and 4 bases from J; junction bases left unmatched: 11. The V gene's germline CDR1 is SNHLY and CDR2 FYNNEI. The CDR3 is CASSVPRVGQPDTQYF. The CDR3 DNA follows: TGTGCCAGCAGTGTCCCGCGAGTGGGACAGCCAGATACGCAGTATTTT. Combining the CDR3 with reference TRBV2 and TRBJ2-3 gives the whole variable domain EPEVTQTPSHQVTQMGQEVILRCVPISNHLYFYWYRQILGQKVEFLVSFYNNEISEKSEIFDDQFSVERPDGSNFTLKIRSTKLEDSAMYFCASSVPRVGQPDTQYFGPGTRLTVL.

This clonotype showed up many times. The J gene is TRBJ1-6, the V gene TRBV12-3 or TRBV12-4; 7 bases agree with TRBD1. There are 14 residues in the CDR3. V lost 6 bases and J lost 7; bases outside the gene matches: 6. The CDR3 region has the DNA TGTGCCAGCAGAATGGGGACAGCGAATTCACCCCTCCACTTT. It is translated as CASRMGTANSPLHF.

This clonotype has at least ten counts. The J gene is TRBJ2-7, the V gene TRBV28; D not resolved. The germline gives CDR1 MDHEN, CDR2 SYDVKM. The CDR3 covers 13 residues. V was shortened by 3 bases and J by 2 bases, with 8 bases between the two germline ends. CDR3 nucleotides: TGTGCCAGCAGTTTGGGCTTCACCTACGAGCAGTACTTC. Amino acids: CASSLGFTYEQYF.

This clonotype showed up just a few times. At one end the junction does not follow the germline gene, possibly because of a read error. J is TRBJ1-1 and V is TRBV6-2 or TRBV6-3, with no clear D. The CDR3 consists of 14 residues. Germline V gene sequence: CDR1 MNHEY, CDR2 SVGEGT. The CDR3 DNA reads TGTGCCAGCAATTACCCCTCGAAAACCACTGAAGCTTTCTTT. Amino acid sequence: CASNYPSKTTEAFF.

This clonotype was counted ten times or more. V usage is TRBV10-2 and J usage is TRBJ1-1; TRBD1 aligns across 10 bases. The CDR3 runs to 13 residues. V lost 9 bases to trimming and J lost 3 bases; unmatched junction nucleotides: 4. The V gene's germline CDR1 is WSHSY and CDR2 SAAADI. CDR3 DNA: TGCGCCAGTAAGGACAGGGGGTACACTGAAGCTTTCTTT. It codes for CASKDRGYTEAFF.

V and J are TRBV7-2 and TRBJ2-3, with TRBD2 matching 12 bases. V shed 5 bases and J 0 bases; nucleotides not matched to a gene: 6. The CDR3 extends over 17 amino acids. The germline CDR1 and CDR2 sequences are SGHTA and FQGNSA. CDR3 DNA: TGTGCCAGCAGCCGCCGACTAGCGGGGGCCAGCACAGATACGCAGTATTTT. Residues: CASSRRLAGASTDTQYF.

Only a few counts were recorded for this clonotype. The chain recombines TRBV15 with TRBJ2-1, with 14 bases matching TRBD2. Germline V gene sequence: CDR1 LNHNV, CDR2 YYDKDF (reference sequence). The J segment lost 7 bases and the V segment lost 5 bases, leaving 10 bases of the junction unmatched. The CDR3 spans 17 residues. CDR3 DNA: TGTGCCACCAGCGCAAGACTAGCGGGGGGGCCCCAAAATGAGCAGTTCTTC. Residues: CATSARLAGGPQNEQFF.

The table lists this clonotype with a few counts. This CDR3 is CSGGQAEQFF. CDR3 coding DNA: TGCAGCGGGGGACAAGCTGAGCAGTTCTTC. V gene TRBV29-1 combines with J gene TRBJ2-1; possibly TRBD1 for D (6 bases). The CDR3 runs 10 residues. The germline V and J ends were trimmed by 7 bases and 9 bases, with 10 bases remaining between them. Germline V gene sequence: CDR1 SQVTM, CDR2 ANQGSEA.

Only one count was recorded for this clonotype. One junction end disagrees with the germline gene, perhaps due to a read error. V is TRBV12-3 or TRBV12-4 and J is TRBJ1-5, with D possibly TRBD1 on 6 matching bases. This CDR3 is 13 amino acids long. The CDR3 nucleotides are TGTGCCAGCAGTAACAGGGTTACTCAGCACCAGCATTTT. Its protein is CASSNRVTQHQHF.

The J gene is TRBJ1-1, the V gene TRBV6-4; D remains unclear. The CDR3 contains 13 residues. V was pared by 3 bases and J by 3 bases, with 8 bases between. Germline V gene data show CDR1 as MRHNA and CDR2 as SNTAGT. The CDR3 DNA reads as TGTGCCAGCAGTGAATACAAAGACACTGAAGCTTTCTTT. Translated: CASSEYKDTEAFF.

In this sample, this clonotype turned up many times. The chain employs TRBV10-3 and TRBJ2-7; the D gene is possibly TRBD2 (7 bases). Trimming shortened V by 2 bases and J by 2 bases, and 22 bases separated the two germline ends. CDR3 length equals 18 residues. Germline V lookup: CDR1 ENHRY, CDR2 SYGVKD. The CDR3 protein is CAISEREGERTFPYEQYF. The CDR3 nucleotides are TGTGCCATCAGTGAGAGGGAGGGGGAGAGGACTTTTCCCTACGAGCAGTACTTC.

The V gene is TRBV20-1, the J gene TRBJ2-1; no clear D gene. The CDR3 sequence is 11 residues long. V was pared by 1 base and J by 10 bases, with 8 bases between. CDR1 and CDR2 from the germline V gene are DFQATT and SNEGSKA (reference sequence). CDR3 bases: TGCAGTGCTAGAGGGCGTAGGGAGCAGTTCTTC. Translating gives CSARGRREQFF.

This clonotype was counted between two and nine times. The chain uses TRBV6-1 and TRBJ2-7; D is uncertain. The germline gives CDR1 MNHNS, CDR2 SASEGT. Trimming took 6 bases from V and 2 from J, leaving 14 bases between them. The CDR3 runs 14 residues. The DNA for the CDR3 is TGTGCCAGCAGCCCTCAAGCAAGTCCCTACGAGCAGTACTTC. Translated, it gives CASSPQASPYEQYF.

Remarks on this clonotype: Sequence at one end of the junction differs from germline and may be a read error. This chain uses TRBV7-9 with TRBJ1-4; D is undetermined. This CDR3 has 12 residues. The germline gives CDR1 SEHNR, CDR2 FQNEAQ (reference sequence). CDR3 sequence: CASSSISNKLIF. CDR3 coding DNA: TGTGCCAGCAGCTCCATCTCTAATAAGTTGATTTTT.

The chain joins TRBV12-3 or TRBV12-4 to TRBJ2-2, with TRBD2 identical over 10 bases. J lost 4 bases, V lost 6 bases, and 14 bases had no gene match. This CDR3 has 18 residues. The chain's CDR3 is CASRRTSGAGRGTGELFF. The CDR3 DNA reads as TGTGCCAGCAGGAGAACTAGCGGGGCCGGCCGGGGCACCGGGGAGCTGTTTTTT.

This clonotype occurred many times. This rearrangement joins TRBV6-5 to TRBJ1-6; D possibly corresponds to TRBD1 (5 bases). Germline V gene sequence: CDR1 MNHEY, CDR2 SVGAGI. There are 15 residues in the CDR3. The germline V and J ends were trimmed by 2 bases and 7 bases, with 12 bases remaining between them. The CDR3 spells CASSYGGVGNSPLHF. The CDR3 DNA follows: TGTGCCAGCAGTTACGGGGGTGTCGGGAATTCACCCCTCCACTTT.

Points on this clonotype: A read error may explain this, as a much larger clone is one base away. V gene TRBV20-1 combines with J gene TRBJ1-1; D not resolved. Germline V gene lookup returns CDR1 DFQATT and CDR2 SNEGSKA (reference sequence). CDR3 length equals 12 residues. CDR3 region: CSALLGNTGAFF. CDR3 coding DNA: TGCAGTGCTCTACTAGGGAACACTGGAGCTTTCTTT.

The chain uses TRBV20-1 and TRBJ2-3, with 10 bases lining up with TRBD2. The CDR3 is made up of 15 amino acids. With 6 bases clipped from V and 4 bases from J, the junction kept 10 bases outside the gene matches. Germline CDR1 reads DFQATT; CDR2 reads SNEGSKA (reference sequence). The CDR3 DNA reads as TGCAGTGCCCTATGGACTAGCGGAATTTCAGATACGCAGTATTTT. Encoded protein: CSALWTSGISDTQYF.

This clonotype was seen repeatedly, ten times or more. The chain joins TRBV7-9 to TRBJ2-3, with TRBD1 matching 7 bases. Germline CDR1 reads SEHNR; CDR2 reads FQNEAQ (reference sequence). The CDR3 extends over 16 amino acids. J lost 0 bases, V lost 3 bases, and 6 bases had no gene match. CDR3 coding DNA: TGTGCCAGCAGCTTCCGAGACAGGGCTAGCACAGATACGCAGTATTTT. The encoded protein is CASSFRDRASTDTQYF. The full variable domain, with the rest looked up from reference TRBV7-9 and TRBJ2-3, is DTGVSQNPRHKITKRGQNVTFRCDPISEHNRLYWYRQTLGQGPEFLTYFQNEAQLEKSRLLSDRFSAERPKGSFSTLEIQRTEQGDSAMYLCASSFRDRASTDTQYFGPGTRLTVL.

A few counts support this clonotype. The chain uses TRBV12-3 or TRBV12-4 and TRBJ2-3, with 8 nucleotides matching TRBD2. Losses at the gene ends were 5 bases for V and 4 bases for J; bases not matched to a gene: 5. CDR3 length: 14 amino acids. The DNA of the CDR3 is TGTGCCAGCAGTATACTAGCGGTCCCAGATACGCAGTATTTT. Its protein product is CASSILAVPDTQYF.

The chain has TRBV20-1 and TRBJ2-2; 8 bases are a match to TRBD1. Germline V CDR1 and CDR2: DFQATT, SNEGSKA (reference sequence). The CDR3 covers 17 residues. Trimming at V came to 2 bases and at J to 1 base, leaving 9 bases not matched to a gene. CDR3 bases: TGCAGTGCTAGACCTAACTACGGACAGGGGAACACCGGGGAGCTGTTTTTT. Translated, it gives CSARPNYGQGNTGELFF.

This clonotype occurred a few times. The CDR3 loop is CASSLADRAYEQYF. Written as DNA, the CDR3 is TGTGCCAGCAGTTTAGCCGACAGGGCTTACGAGCAGTACTTC. The gene calls are TRBV12-3 or TRBV12-4 and TRBJ2-7; TRBD1 matches at 7 bases. Trimming cost V 0 bases and J 4 bases; bases outside gene matches: 3. The CDR3 covers 14 residues.